The rows below give T cell receptor beta chains drawn from one sample of a study of blood T cells in healthy people across ages. Via MiXCR, TCRdb re-called the 5' RACE reads, giving one row per CDR3 protein. The sample holds 1.2 million to 1.5 million distinct CDR3 sequences, roughly 45% seen once. The sequencing sample was made of blood. These receptors came from a woman between 18 and 29 years old in good health. Each CDR3 is given with its conserved first and last residue. Not every row has a clone size; where given, it reads once, few, many or a size class.

CDR3 length: 17
V gene: TRBV6-6
clone size: .
J gene: TRBJ2-2
CDR3 protein: CASVRSGGPSNTGELFF

CDR3 length: 14
V gene: TRBV20-1
clone size: .
J gene: TRBJ2-7
CDR3 protein: CSERESGGVREQYF

CDR3 length: 14
V gene: TRBV12-3/TRBV12-4
clone size: many
J gene: TRBJ2-3
CDR3 protein: CASSAGPDTDTQYF

CDR3 length: 11
V gene: TRBV29-1
clone size: once
J gene: .
CDR3 protein: CSAGGGSEQYF

CDR3 length: 13
V gene: TRBV20-1
clone size: .
J gene: TRBJ2-5
CDR3 protein: CSATRPLDGTQYF

CDR3 length: 13
V gene: TRBV6-5
clone size: .
J gene: TRBJ2-5
CDR3 protein: CASRGYPMETQYF

CDR3 length: 14
V gene: TRBV5-6
clone size: .
J gene: TRBJ2-7
CDR3 protein: CASSLGQGGYGQYF

CDR3 length: 13
V gene: TRBV10-1
clone size: .
J gene: TRBJ2-3
CDR3 protein: CASSEAILYTQYF

CDR3 length: 17
V gene: TRBV27
clone size: once
J gene: TRBJ2-7
CDR3 protein: CASSSPRTGARAYEQYF

CDR3 length: 15
V gene: TRBV27
clone size: .
J gene: TRBJ2-5
CDR3 protein: CASSLGFRGGETQYF

CDR3 length: 17
V gene: TRBV11-1
clone size: .
J gene: .
CDR3 protein: CASSLGGGGTFQETQFF

CDR3 length: 13
V gene: TRBV2
clone size: .
J gene: TRBJ2-7
CDR3 protein: CASSETLEASQYF

CDR3 length: 14
V gene: TRBV7-6
clone size: few
J gene: TRBJ2-2
CDR3 protein: CASSLGLVTGELFF

CDR3 length: 14
V gene: TRBV6-5
clone size: .
J gene: TRBJ2-3
CDR3 protein: CASSGGRGPDTQYF

CDR3 length: 17
V gene: TRBV4-1
clone size: .
J gene: TRBJ2-7
CDR3 protein: CASSLLTSPGLSYEQYF

CDR3 length: 13
V gene: TRBV9
clone size: few
J gene: TRBJ2-3
CDR3 protein: CASSPKPTDTQYF